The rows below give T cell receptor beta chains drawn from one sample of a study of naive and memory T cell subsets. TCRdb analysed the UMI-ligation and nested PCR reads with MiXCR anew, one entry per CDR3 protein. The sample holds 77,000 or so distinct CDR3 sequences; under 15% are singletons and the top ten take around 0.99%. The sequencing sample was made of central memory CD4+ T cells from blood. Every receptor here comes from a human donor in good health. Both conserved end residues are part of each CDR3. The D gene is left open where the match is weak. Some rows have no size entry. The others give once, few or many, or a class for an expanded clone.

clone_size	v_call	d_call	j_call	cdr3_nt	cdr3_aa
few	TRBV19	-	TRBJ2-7	TGTGCCAGTAGTATAGGGTCTGGACGCTACTACGAGCAGTACTTC	CASSIGSGRYYEQYF
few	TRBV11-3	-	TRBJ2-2	TGTGCCAGCAGCCCCTGGGGCACCGGGGAGCTGTTTTTT	CASSPWGTGELFF
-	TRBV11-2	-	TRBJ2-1	TGTGCCAGCAGCTCCGGACCAAACAATGAGCAGTTCTTC	CASSSGPNNEQFF
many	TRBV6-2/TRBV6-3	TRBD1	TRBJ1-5	TGTGCCAGCACCCCGACAGGGGGCAATCAGCCCCAGCATTTT	CASTPTGGNQPQHF
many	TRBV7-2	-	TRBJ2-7	TGTGCCAGCAGCCGGGGAGCGGGCCCGGTCAACGAGCAGTACTTC	CASSRGAGPVNEQYF
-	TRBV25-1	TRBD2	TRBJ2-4	TGTGCCAGCAGTGACACTAGCGGGAGTGGGTCCAAAAACATTCAGTACTTC	CASSDTSGSGSKNIQYF
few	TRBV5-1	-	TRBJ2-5	TGCGCCAGCAGCTTGTTGGTATCAGAGACCCAGTACTTC	CASSLLVSETQYF
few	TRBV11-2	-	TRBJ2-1	TGTGCCAGCAGCTTAGGGCCGACGGTCTACAATGAGCAGTTCTTC	CASSLGPTVYNEQFF
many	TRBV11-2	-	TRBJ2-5	TGTGCCAGCAGCTTAAGGCCCCAAGGGGGAGAGACCCAGTACTTC	CASSLRPQGGETQYF
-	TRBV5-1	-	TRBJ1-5	TGCGCCAGCAGCTTGGCCAAGGATCAGCCCCAGCATTTT	CASSLAKDQPQHF
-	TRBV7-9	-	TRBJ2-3	TGTGCCAGCAGGCCACCCTTCCGGAGCAACACAGATACGCAGTATTTT	CASRPPFRSNTDTQYF
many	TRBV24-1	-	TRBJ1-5	TGTGCCACCAGTGATTCTACCTATCAGCCCCAGCATTTT	CATSDSTYQPQHF
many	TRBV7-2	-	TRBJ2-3	TGTGCCAGCAGCTCACAGGGCTTGACAGATACGCAGTATTTT	CASSSQGLTDTQYF
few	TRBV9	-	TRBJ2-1	TGTGCCAGCAGCCCCGGGACTGGGTATGAGCAGTTCTTC	CASSPGTGYEQFF
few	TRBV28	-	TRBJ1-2	TGTGCCAGCAGTCCTCCCGGGGGACCCTATGGCTACACCTTC	CASSPPGGPYGYTF
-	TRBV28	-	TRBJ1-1	TGTGCCAGCATTAAAAGGAGGGGAATGAACACTGAAGCTTTCTTT	CASIKRRGMNTEAFF
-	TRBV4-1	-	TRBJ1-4	TGCGCCAGCAGCCAAGAGGGGATATCTAATGAAAAACTGTTTTTT	CASSQEGISNEKLFF
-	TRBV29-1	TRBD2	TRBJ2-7	TGCAGCGTGGGCACCGGGACTAGTTCCGAGCAGTACTTC	CSVGTGTSSEQYF
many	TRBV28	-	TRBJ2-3	TGTGCCAGCAATGGGGAGACACCTTACACAGATACGCAGTATTTT	CASNGETPYTDTQYF
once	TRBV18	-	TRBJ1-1	TGTGCCAGCTCACCCCGAACCCGGACGCTGAACACTGAAGCTTTCTTT	CASSPRTRTLNTEAFF
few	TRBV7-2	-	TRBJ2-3	TGTGCCAGCAGCCGTGGGTCCTTCACAGATACGCAGTATTTT	CASSRGSFTDTQYF
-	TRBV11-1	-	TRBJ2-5	TGTGCCAGCAGCACCAGACATGGGGAGACCCAGTACTTC	CASSTRHGETQYF
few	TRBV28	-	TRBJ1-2	TGTGCCAGCAGTTTCGATGGGGGTTGGGGCTACACCTTC	CASSFDGGWGYTF
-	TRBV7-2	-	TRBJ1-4	TGTGCCAGCAGCCCTGCAACTAATGAAAAACTGTTTTTT	CASSPATNEKLFF
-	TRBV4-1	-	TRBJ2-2	TGCGCCAGCAGCGTCAGGATTACGAACACCGGGGAGCTGTTTTTT	CASSVRITNTGELFF
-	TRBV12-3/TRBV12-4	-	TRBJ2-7	TGTGCCAGCAGCACGCCCCCTGCCGGGGCCCCCTACTTC	CASSTPPAGAPYF
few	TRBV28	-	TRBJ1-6	TGTGCCAGCAGTCCCGGCGGGGGCTCCTATAATTCACCCCTCCACTTT	CASSPGGGSYNSPLHF
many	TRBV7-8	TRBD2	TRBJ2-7	TGTGCCAGCGGCCCCAGCGGGAGGTACGAGCAGTACTTC	CASGPSGRYEQYF
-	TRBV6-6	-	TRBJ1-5	TGTGCCAGTGGTAATCAGCCCCAGCATTTT	CASGNQPQHF
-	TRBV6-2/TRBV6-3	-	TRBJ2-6	TGTGCCAGCAGCTTCCAAAAAGTAAGGGGGGCCAACGTCCTGACTTTC	CASSFQKVRGANVLTF
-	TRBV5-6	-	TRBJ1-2	TGTGCCAGCAGCTTGGCCATGAGTATGCGGGCCGGGGAAAACTATGGCTACACCTTC	CASSLAMSMRAGENYGYTF
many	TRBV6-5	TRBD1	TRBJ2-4	TGTGCCAGCAGTTCCGGGACAGGTTTAGCCAAAAACATTCAGTACTTC	CASSSGTGLAKNIQYF
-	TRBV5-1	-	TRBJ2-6	TGCGCCAGCAGCTTGTCAGGGAACTCTGGGGCCAACGTCCTGACTTTC	CASSLSGNSGANVLTF
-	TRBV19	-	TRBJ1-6	TGTGCCAGTAGTATGTCCGAGGCCGGCTCCTATAATTCACCCCTCCACTTT	CASSMSEAGSYNSPLHF
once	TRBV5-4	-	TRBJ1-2	TGTGCCAGCAGCTTGTTTGCGCCGACAGCTTCTAACTATGGCTACACCTTC	CASSLFAPTASNYGYTF
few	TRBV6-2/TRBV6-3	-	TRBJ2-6	TGTGCCAGCAGTTCGTACGGGACTTCCTACTCTGGGGCCAACGTCCTGACTTTC	CASSSYGTSYSGANVLTF
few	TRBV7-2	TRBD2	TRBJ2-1	TGTGCCAGCAGCCCCTGGACTAGCGGGAGGTCCAATGAGCAGTTCTTC	CASSPWTSGRSNEQFF
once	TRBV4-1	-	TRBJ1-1	TGCGCCAGCAGCCAAGATAGGGGAACTGAAGCTTTCTTT	CASSQDRGTEAFF
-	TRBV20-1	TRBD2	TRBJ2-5	TGCAGTGCTAGAGAGGCATCGACTAGCGGGAGGAAGACCCAGTACTTC	CSAREASTSGRKTQYF
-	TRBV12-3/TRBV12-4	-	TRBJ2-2	TGTGCCAGCAGTTTTCGCGTTCGGGAGAGGAACGGGGAGCTGTTTTTT	CASSFRVRERNGELFF
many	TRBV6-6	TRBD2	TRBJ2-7	TGTGCCAGCAGGCCCAAATACTCCGGGGGGTTCGAGCAGTACTTC	CASRPKYSGGFEQYF
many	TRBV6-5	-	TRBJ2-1	TGTGCCAGCAGTCCCCTTCAGGGGAATGAGCAGTTCTTC	CASSPLQGNEQFF
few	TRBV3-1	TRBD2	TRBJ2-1	TGTGCCAGCAGCCAGGATGGCGGGAGGAAATACAATGAGCAGTTCTTC	CASSQDGGRKYNEQFF
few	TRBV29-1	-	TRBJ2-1	TGCAGCGTTGAAGATCTTTCTGGACAGACCTACAATGAGCAGTTCTTC	CSVEDLSGQTYNEQFF
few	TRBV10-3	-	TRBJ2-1	TGTGCCATCACTCCGGGGAGGGGGCTTAATGAGCAGTTCTTC	CAITPGRGLNEQFF
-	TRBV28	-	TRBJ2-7	TGTGCCAGCGAGGACTTGGGCGAGCAGTACTTC	CASEDLGEQYF
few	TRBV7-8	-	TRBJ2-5	TGTGCCAGCAGCTTGTCAAAACCCACCCCAGGAACGGGGGAGACCCAGTACTTC	CASSLSKPTPGTGETQYF